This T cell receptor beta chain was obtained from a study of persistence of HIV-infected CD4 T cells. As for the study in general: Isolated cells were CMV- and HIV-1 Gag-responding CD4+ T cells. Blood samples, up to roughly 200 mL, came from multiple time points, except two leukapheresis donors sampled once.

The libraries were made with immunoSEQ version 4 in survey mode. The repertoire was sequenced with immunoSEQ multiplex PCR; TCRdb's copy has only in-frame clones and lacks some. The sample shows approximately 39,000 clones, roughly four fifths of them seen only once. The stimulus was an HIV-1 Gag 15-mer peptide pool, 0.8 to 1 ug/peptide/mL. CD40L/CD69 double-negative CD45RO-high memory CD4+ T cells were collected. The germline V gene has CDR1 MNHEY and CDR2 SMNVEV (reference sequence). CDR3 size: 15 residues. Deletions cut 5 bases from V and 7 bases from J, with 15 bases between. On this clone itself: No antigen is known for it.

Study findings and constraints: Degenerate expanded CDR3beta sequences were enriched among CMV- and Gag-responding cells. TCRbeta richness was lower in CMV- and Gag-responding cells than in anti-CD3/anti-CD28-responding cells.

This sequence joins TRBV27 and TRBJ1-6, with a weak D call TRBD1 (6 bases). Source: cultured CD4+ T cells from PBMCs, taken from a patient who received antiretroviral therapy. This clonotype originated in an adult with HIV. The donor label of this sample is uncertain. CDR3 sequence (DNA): TGTGCCAGCAGTCCCCTTAGGGGGAGCAATTCACCCCTCCACTTT. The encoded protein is CASSPLRGSNSPLHF.